This T cell receptor beta chain was identified during a study of siplizumab effects on memory and regulatory T cells. At the level of the study: Mixed lymphocyte reactions ran in pairs, with siplizumab at around 1 ug/mL or without drug.

Study results and limitations: A naive or memory phenotype could not be assigned to roughly 80-96% of the proliferating CD4+ or CD8+ clones. Alloreactive clones mapping to unstimulated subsets formed only a minor fraction.

On this clone itself: The target antigen is unknown.

Clones were read by immunoSEQ multiplex PCR, and TCRdb kept only the in-frame ones, dropping some. This sample carries 10,000 or so clones, about 43% of them seen once, and the ten largest clones take approximately 23%. Mixed lymphocyte reaction cells were cocultured at 37°C for about six days. V lost 3 bases and J lost 9; bases outside the gene matches: 9. The CDR3 sequence is 15 residues long. Germline values: CDR1 WNHNN, CDR2 SYGVQD (reference sequence). The TCR comes from a human donor in good health; the cells came from an allogeneic mixed lymphocyte reaction. The chain recombines TRBV10-1 with TRBJ2-1; the match to TRBD2 covers 9 bases. Material: CFSE-low (dividing) CD4+ T cells sorted from an allogeneic mixed lymphocyte reaction. CDR3 sequence reads: CASSDPGTSYLEQFF. In DNA form, the CDR3 reads TGCGCCAGCAGTGACCCTGGGACTAGCTACCTTGAGCAGTTCTTC.